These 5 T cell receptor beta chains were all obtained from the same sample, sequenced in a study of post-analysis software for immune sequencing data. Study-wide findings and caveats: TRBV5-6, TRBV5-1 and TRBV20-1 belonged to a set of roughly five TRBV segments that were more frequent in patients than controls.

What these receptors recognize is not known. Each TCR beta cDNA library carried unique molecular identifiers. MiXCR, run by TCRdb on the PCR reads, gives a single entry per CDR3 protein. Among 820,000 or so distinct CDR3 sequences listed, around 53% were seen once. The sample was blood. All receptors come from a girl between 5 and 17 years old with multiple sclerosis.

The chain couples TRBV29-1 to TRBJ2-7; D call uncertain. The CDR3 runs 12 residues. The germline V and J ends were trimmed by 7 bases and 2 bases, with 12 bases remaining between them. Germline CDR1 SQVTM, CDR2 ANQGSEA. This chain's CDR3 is CSASDNPYEQYF. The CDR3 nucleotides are TGCAGCGCCTCAGACAATCCCTACGAGCAGTACTTC.

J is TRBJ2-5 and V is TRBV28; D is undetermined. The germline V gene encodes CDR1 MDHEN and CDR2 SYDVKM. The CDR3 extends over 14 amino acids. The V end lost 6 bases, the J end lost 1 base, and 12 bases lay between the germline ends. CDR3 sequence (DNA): TGTGCCAGCAGGCGTGGGTCAGGCCAAGAGACCCAGTACTTC. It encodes CASRRGSGQETQYF.

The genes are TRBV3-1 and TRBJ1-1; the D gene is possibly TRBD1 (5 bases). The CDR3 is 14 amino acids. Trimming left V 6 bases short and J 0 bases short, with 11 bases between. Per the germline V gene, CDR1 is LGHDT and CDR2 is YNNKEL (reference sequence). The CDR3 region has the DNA TGTGCCAGCAGATGGGGGTTAATGAACACTGAAGCTTTCTTT. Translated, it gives CASRWGLMNTEAFF.

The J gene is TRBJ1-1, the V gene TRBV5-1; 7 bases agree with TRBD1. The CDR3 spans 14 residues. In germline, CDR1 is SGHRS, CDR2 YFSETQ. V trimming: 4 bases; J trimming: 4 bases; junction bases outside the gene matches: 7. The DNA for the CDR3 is TGCGCCAGCAGCCGCCAGACAGGGTCCACTGAAGCTTTCTTT. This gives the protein CASSRQTGSTEAFF.

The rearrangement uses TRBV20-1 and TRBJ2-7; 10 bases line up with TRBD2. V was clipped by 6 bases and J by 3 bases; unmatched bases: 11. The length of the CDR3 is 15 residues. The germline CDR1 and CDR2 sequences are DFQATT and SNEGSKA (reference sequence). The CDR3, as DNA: TGCAGTGCGCTAGCGGGGGACGCAGGTGGCTACGAGCAGTACTTC. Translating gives CSALAGDAGGYEQYF.